One sample yielded the 14 T cell receptor beta chains listed below, sequenced in a study of T cells in Graves' hyperthyroidism and ophthalmopathy. The investigators amplified TCR beta CDR3 regions from RNA transcripts. TCR CDR3 regions were first amplified by RT-PCR with HTBI primers. Via MiXCR, TCRdb re-called the multiplex PCR reads, giving one row per CDR3 protein. The sample has 560,000 or so distinct CDR3 sequences; just under 20% are singletons. What was sequenced was blood. Every receptor here comes from a man between 40 and 49 years old with Graves' ophthalmopathy.

The genes are TRBV20-1 and TRBJ2-1; TRBD2 aligns across 7 bases. This CDR3 is 15 amino acids long. CDR1 DFQATT and CDR2 SNEGSKA come from the germline V gene (reference sequence). The ends lost 3 bases at V and 5 bases at J; junction bases unmatched: 10. The CDR3 DNA reads as TGCAGTGCTAGCCCCCGACTAGCCCCTAACAATGAGCAGTTCTTC. Translating gives CSASPRLAPNNEQFF.

This clonotype was found many times. The rearrangement uses TRBV20-1 and TRBJ2-7; TRBD2 agrees at 7 bases. J lost 5 bases, V lost 5 bases, and 12 bases had no gene match. Germline CDR1 DFQATT, CDR2 SNEGSKA (reference sequence). The CDR3 length is 14 residues. In DNA form, the CDR3 reads TGCAGTGCTCCACGTTGGGGAGGGCCGAACGAGCAGTACTTC. Protein sequence: CSAPRWGGPNEQYF.

Many counts were recorded for this clonotype. This chain joins TRBV20-1 and TRBJ2-7, with D possibly matching TRBD2 (6 bases). This CDR3 is 13 amino acids long. Germline V gene lookup returns CDR1 DFQATT and CDR2 SNEGSKA (reference sequence). V dropped 7 bases and J dropped 7 bases, with 20 bases sitting between them. The CDR3 sequence: CSVGVEWSGEQYF. As DNA, the CDR3 is TGCAGTGTGGGGGTCGAGTGGAGCGGGGAGCAGTACTTC.

This rearrangement joins TRBV28 to TRBJ1-6; TRBD1 matches at 7 bases. Germline V gives CDR1 MDHEN, CDR2 SYDVKM. J lost 8 bases, V lost 7 bases, and 11 bases had no gene match. The CDR3 has 15 amino acids. The CDR3 spells CASNSPDRLYSPLHF. CDR3 nucleotides: TGTGCCAGCAACTCGCCGGACAGGCTTTATTCACCCCTCCACTTT.

J is TRBJ1-2 and V is TRBV6-1; 8 bases match TRBD1. This CDR3 spans 13 amino acids. The germline V gene has CDR1 MNHNS and CDR2 SASEGT. V shed 2 bases and J 7 bases; nucleotides not matched to a gene: 3. The CDR3 protein is CASSESGGFGYTF. The CDR3 nucleotides are TGTGCCAGCAGTGAATCAGGGGGCTTTGGCTACACCTTC.

In its sample, this clonotype was seen a few times. For the CDR3, the DNA is TGTGCCTGGAGTATGGGCTCTGGGGCCAACGTCCTGACTTTC. Translated, it gives CAWSMGSGANVLTF. The chain combines TRBV30 with TRBJ2-6; no clear D. The CDR3 covers 14 residues. Looked up from germline, CDR1 is GTSNPN and CDR2 is SVGIG (reference sequence). Trimming left V 2 bases short and J 0 bases short, with 5 bases between.

This clonotype was seen many times. The chain recombines TRBV7-2 with TRBJ2-5; D may be TRBD1 (6 bases). Trimming cost V 5 bases and J 2 bases, with 12 bases left between them. This CDR3 contains 14 residues. The germline gives CDR1 SGHTA, CDR2 FQGNSA. For the CDR3, the DNA is TGTGCCAGCAGCCCCCCAGGGGAACAAGAGACCCAGTACTTC. This codes for CASSPPGEQETQYF.

The gene calls are TRBV6-4 and TRBJ2-7, with D perhaps matching TRBD1 (6 bases). This CDR3 has 17 residues. CDR1 is MRHNA, CDR2 SNTAGT, per germline. The V end was cut by 2 bases, the J end by 2 bases, with 19 bases between. The CDR3 DNA is TGTGCCAGCAGTGACCCTTTGACAGGCCCGGTGGCCTACGAGCAGTACTTC. It encodes CASSDPLTGPVAYEQYF.

This clonotype appeared many times. V gene TRBV6-1 combines with J gene TRBJ2-7; possible D gene TRBD2, 7 bases. The CDR3 runs to 12 residues. Germline values: CDR1 MNHNS, CDR2 SASEGT. V lost 8 bases and J 5 bases, leaving 13 bases between the germline ends. CDR3 residues: CASAMGGHEQYF. The CDR3, as DNA: TGTGCCAGCGCGATGGGGGGGCACGAGCAGTACTTC.

This clonotype came up many times. The J gene is TRBJ2-1, the V gene TRBV3-1; the D is unclear. Trimming pared 0 bases from V and 5 bases from J, leaving 11 bases between. Germline CDR1 and CDR2: LGHDT and YNNKEL (reference sequence). This CDR3 has 15 residues. CDR3 sequence: CASSQDPVGHNEQFF. CDR3 sequence (DNA): TGTGCCAGCAGCCAAGATCCGGTGGGTCACAATGAGCAGTTCTTC.

J is TRBJ1-5 and V is TRBV7-6; the D is unclear. Trimming took off 5 bases at V and 6 bases at J, with 11 bases between the two ends. The CDR3 spans 13 residues. CDR1 SGHVS and CDR2 FNYEAQ come from the germline V gene. CDR3 protein: CASSRDEIQPQHF. CDR3 bases: TGTGCCAGCAGCAGGGATGAGATTCAGCCCCAGCATTTT.

This clonotype has a count of ten or more. V is TRBV20-1 and J is TRBJ2-1; D might be TRBD2 (6 bases). Germline V CDR1 and CDR2: DFQATT, SNEGSKA (reference sequence). V shed 1 base and J shed 0 bases, with 13 bases lying between them. The length of the CDR3 is 16 residues. The CDR3 loop reads CSARVSADYSYNEQFF. The CDR3 DNA is TGCAGTGCTAGAGTTTCAGCGGACTACTCCTACAATGAGCAGTTCTTC.

This sequence joins TRBV6-1 and TRBJ1-5; D possibly corresponds to TRBD1 (6 bases). This CDR3 comprises 12 residues. Germline-derived CDR1 and CDR2 are MNHNS and SASEGT. V was shortened by 11 bases and J by 1 base, with 9 bases between the two germline ends. CDR3 DNA sequence: TGTGCCCTAGGGGGGAGCAATCAGCCCCAGCATTTT. It is translated as CALGGSNQPQHF.

The chain uses TRBV20-1 and TRBJ1-5; TRBD1 is a possible D gene (6 bases). The CDR3 is 13 residues long. Germline V gene data show CDR1 as DFQATT and CDR2 as SNEGSKA (reference sequence). V was cut by 3 bases and J by 7 bases, with 13 bases left in between. The CDR3, as DNA: TGCAGTGCTAGTTCAGGGGTCGGGCAGCCCCAGCATTTT. Its protein is CSASSGVGQPQHF.